The T cell receptor (beta chain) described here comes from a study of cytomegalovirus exposure and HLA in healthy donors. Whereas donors were nominally healthy upon sampling, unrecorded immune exposures were probable. A multiplex PCR was run with 60 Vbeta primers and 13 Jbeta primers. Profiling relied on immunoSEQ multiplex PCR, and the TCRdb table lists in-frame clones only, not all of them. The data contain over 150,000 clones, around four fifths of them singletons. Per the germline V gene, CDR1 is MNHEY and CDR2 is SVGAGI. With 6 bases clipped from V and 8 bases from J, the junction kept 9 bases outside the gene matches. This CDR3 is 15 amino acids long.

This clonotype was obtained from a woman aged 30 to 39 in good health and CMV-seropositive. The chain combines TRBV6-5 with TRBJ2-1, with 11 bases identical to TRBD1. Material: PBMCs. This CDR3 is CASRAASGQGDEQFF. The CDR3 region has the DNA TGTGCCAGCAGGGCGGCTTCGGGACAGGGGGATGAGCAGTTCTTC.